What follows are 22 T cell receptor beta chains derived from one specimen sequenced in a study of blood T cell repertoires in COVID-19. Produced via immunoSEQ multiplex PCR; TCRdb's table is partial and in-frame only. The sample shows about 95,000 clones, roughly 80% of them seen only once. The sample taken for sequencing was peripheral blood. These receptor sequences come from a man older than 75 with active or convalescent COVID-19.

This rearrangement joins TRBV3-1 (or the pseudogene TRBV3-2) to TRBJ1-6, with TRBD1 as a possible D gene (5 bases). Trimming took off 1 base at V and 7 bases at J, with 11 bases between the two ends. This CDR3 is 15 amino acids long. Per the germline V gene, CDR1 is LGHDT and CDR2 is YNNKEL (reference sequence). CDR3 region: CASSQGRGRNSPLHF. The CDR3 DNA is TGTGCCAGCAGCCAAGGGAGGGGTAGGAATTCACCCCTCCACTTT.

CDR3 in DNA: TGTGCCAGTAGACGACAGGGAAGAGACACTGAAGCTTTCTTT. It encodes CASRRQGRDTEAFF. This chain connects TRBV19 to TRBJ1-1, with 7 bases aligning to TRBD1. J gave up 3 bases and V 6 bases, and 7 bases lay outside the gene matches. CDR1 LNHDA and CDR2 SQIVND come from the germline V gene (reference sequence). The CDR3 extends over 14 amino acids.

V usage is TRBV15 and J usage is TRBJ2-1; 9 bases are a match to TRBD2. V dropped 0 bases and J dropped 6; count of bases not matched to a gene: 9. CDR3 length equals 17 residues. Germline V gives CDR1 LNHNV, CDR2 YYDKDF (reference sequence). The DNA for the CDR3 is TGTGCCACCAGCAGAGAAAGCGGGGGGACCTTTCTCAATGAGCAGTTCTTC. This sequence encodes CATSRESGGTFLNEQFF.

The genes are TRBV27 and TRBJ1-2; a weak D match, TRBD1 (5 bases). This CDR3 comprises 11 residues. The V gene's germline CDR1 is MNHEY and CDR2 SMNVEV (reference sequence). Trimming shortened V by 9 bases and J by 7 bases, and 12 bases separated the two germline ends. The CDR3 nucleotides read TGTGCCAGTAAGACAGACAGTGGCTACACCTTC. This translates into CASKTDSGYTF.

The chain couples TRBV5-1 to TRBJ2-1; 10 nucleotides agree with TRBD2. In germline, CDR1 is SGHRS, CDR2 YFSETQ. Trimming at V came to 4 bases and at J to 4 bases, leaving 5 bases not matched to a gene. There are 15 residues in the CDR3. This chain's CDR3 is CASSPTSGEYNEQFF. CDR3 coding DNA: TGCGCCAGCAGCCCTACTAGCGGGGAATACAATGAGCAGTTCTTC.

A single count supports this clone. The chain couples TRBV30 to TRBJ1-3, with D unresolved. From germline, CDR1 is GTSNPN and CDR2 SVGIG (reference sequence). Trimming removed 3 bases from V and 6 bases from J, with 12 bases in between. This CDR3 is 13 amino acids long. The CDR3 loop is CAWSANSENTIYF. The CDR3 DNA reads as TGTGCCTGGAGCGCGAATAGTGAAAACACCATATATTTT. The full variable domain, its missing parts supplied by reference TRBV30 and TRBJ1-3, is SQTIHQWPATLVQPVGSPLSLECTVEGTSNPNLYWYRQAAGRGLQLLFYSVGIGQISSEVPQNLSASRPQDRQFILSSKKLLLSDSGFYLCAWSANSENTIYFGEGSWLTVV.

The V call is TRBV7-2, the J call TRBJ2-3, with 7 bases identical to TRBD1. In germline, CDR1 is SGHTA, CDR2 FQGNSA. The J segment lost 0 bases and the V segment lost 2 bases, leaving 2 bases of the junction unmatched. This CDR3 has 15 amino acids. The CDR3 bases are TGTGCCAGCAGCTTAAGGGGACAGAGCACAGATACGCAGTATTTT. Its protein is CASSLRGQSTDTQYF.

This clone was observed once. J is TRBJ2-7 and V is TRBV29-1; D is possibly TRBD2 (6 bases). V lost 3 bases, J lost 3 bases, and 21 bases lay in between. This CDR3 contains 16 residues. Germline V lookup: CDR1 SQVTM, CDR2 ANQGSEA. The CDR3 coding sequence is TGCAGCGTTGACGGGGGACCGGGACTTACGTTCTACGAGCAGTACTTC. Its translation is CSVDGGPGLTFYEQYF.

V usage is TRBV20-1 and J usage is TRBJ2-3; TRBD2 matches 8 bases. This CDR3 has 14 residues. The J segment lost 3 bases and the V segment lost 3 bases, leaving 5 bases of the junction unmatched. Germline CDR1 reads DFQATT; CDR2 reads SNEGSKA (reference sequence). CDR3 protein: CSASPSGRTDTQYF. The CDR3 region has the DNA TGCAGTGCTAGTCCCAGCGGGAGAACAGATACGCAGTATTTT.

This clone has a single count. This chain connects TRBV11-2 to TRBJ2-5; 11 nucleotides line up with TRBD1. V shed 5 bases, J shed 7 bases, and the junction held 9 bases outside the gene matches. Per germline, CDR1 SGHAT and CDR2 FQNNGV. CDR3 length: 15 residues. The CDR3 bases are TGTGCCAGCAGCCTGGGACAGGGGGTGAAGGGGACCCAGTACTTC. Encoded protein: CASSLGQGVKGTQYF.

For this clone: The identical CDR3 is also encoded by other nucleotide sequences in the sample. This chain joins TRBV7-8 and TRBJ1-2; tentatively, D is TRBD1 (6 bases). This CDR3 is built from 15 residues. Germline V CDR1 and CDR2: SGHVS, FQNEAQ. V shed 2 bases and J shed 6 bases, with 16 bases lying between them. CDR3 sequence reads: CASSLFGAGAHGYTF. The CDR3 DNA follows: TGTGCCAGCAGCTTATTTGGAGCAGGGGCGCATGGCTACACCTTC.

This rearrangement joins TRBV24-1 to TRBJ2-1; TRBD2 matches 12 bases. The germline V gene has CDR1 KGHDR and CDR2 SFDVKD. V lost 4 bases to trimming and J lost 4 bases; unmatched junction nucleotides: 1. The CDR3 length is 15 residues. The CDR3 DNA follows: TGTGCCACCAGTGACCTAGCGGGGGGGTACAATGAGCAGTTCTTC. Translated: CATSDLAGGYNEQFF.

The chain is built from TRBV3-1 (or the pseudogene TRBV3-2) and TRBJ2-7; tentative D call: TRBD1 (6 bases). The V gene's germline CDR1 is LGHDT and CDR2 YNNKEL (reference sequence). V lost 1 base and J 6 bases, leaving 10 bases between the germline ends. This CDR3 spans 13 amino acids. The DNA for the CDR3 is TGTGCCAGCAGCCAAGGGCGCAGGGGCGAGCAGTACTTC. Its translation: CASSQGRRGEQYF.

The chain couples TRBV7-2 to TRBJ1-2; tentatively, D is TRBD1 (6 bases). V shed 5 bases and J shed 0 bases, with 13 bases lying between them. Germline loops: CDR1 SGHTA, CDR2 FQGNSA. The CDR3 totals 15 residues. CDR3 in DNA: TGTGCCAGCAGCCCAGGGGACCGACCTAACTATGGCTACACCTTC. This codes for CASSPGDRPNYGYTF.

The V call is TRBV5-4, the J call TRBJ2-6; 8 bases map to TRBD2. This CDR3 comprises 18 residues. Looked up from germline, CDR1 is SGHNT and CDR2 is YYREEE (reference sequence). J lost 0 bases, V lost 4 bases, and 9 bases had no gene match. Written as DNA, the CDR3 is TGTGCCAGCAGCCCGGTTAATAGCGGGGTCTCTGGGGCCAACGTCCTGACTTTC. It codes for CASSPVNSGVSGANVLTF.

This clone was observed a single time. This chain joins TRBV12-5 and TRBJ1-4; a possible D gene is TRBD1 (5 bases). CDR1 is LGHNT, CDR2 FRNRAP, per germline. The CDR3 runs 15 residues. Trimming left V 6 bases short and J 5 bases short, with 16 bases between. The CDR3 DNA follows: TGTGCTAGTGGGACGGATCAGGGATCGAATGAAAAACTGTTTTTT. This codes for CASGTDQGSNEKLFF.

The CDR3 coding sequence is TGTGCCAGCAGCTTAGGACCGGCGGAGAACACTGAAGCTTTCTTT. Translation gives CASSLGPAENTEAFF. The chain recombines TRBV7-7 with TRBJ1-1; no clear D. The germline V gene has CDR1 SSHAT and CDR2 FNYEAQ (reference sequence). V was trimmed by 1 base and J by 1 base, leaving 10 bases between them. The CDR3 has 15 amino acids. The full variable domain, completed using reference TRBV7-7 and TRBJ1-1, is GAGVSQSPRYKVTKRGQDVTLRCDPISSHATLYWYQQALGQGPEFLTYFNYEAQPDKSGLPSDRFSAERPEGSISTLTIQRTEQRDSAMYRCASSLGPAENTEAFFGQGTRLTVV.

The chain's CDR3 is CASSSGTGTNEKLFF. Written as DNA, the CDR3 is TGTGCCAGCAGCTCGGGGACAGGTACTAATGAAAAACTGTTTTTT. The chain employs TRBV7-2 and TRBJ1-4; 8 bases are a match to TRBD1. This CDR3 region has 15 residues. CDR1 SGHTA and CDR2 FQGNSA come from the germline V gene. The ends lost 4 bases at V and 2 bases at J; junction bases unmatched: 3.

The chain joins TRBV2 to TRBJ2-7, with 7 bases aligning to TRBD1. CDR1 is SNHLY and CDR2 is FYNNEI in the germline V gene. The CDR3 extends over 14 amino acids. V shed 6 bases, J shed 4 bases, and the junction held 9 bases outside the gene matches. This CDR3 is CASSRQGFGYEQYF. The CDR3 DNA reads as TGTGCCAGCAGCCGACAGGGATTCGGTTACGAGCAGTACTTC.

This clone was found a few times. The gene calls are TRBV4-2 and TRBJ1-2, with no clear D. Germline V lookup: CDR1 LGHNA, CDR2 YNFKEQ. The length of the CDR3 is 14 residues. V was shortened by 1 base and J by 8 bases, with 14 bases between the two germline ends. CDR3 DNA sequence: TGTGCCAGCAGCCAAGGGGCCTCAGCAGGCGGCTACACCTTC. This encodes CASSQGASAGGYTF.

This chain uses TRBV18 with TRBJ2-7, with 10 bases aligning to TRBD1. Trimming at V came to 4 bases and at J to 2 bases, leaving 2 bases not matched to a gene. CDR1 is KGHSH, CDR2 LQKENI, per germline. The CDR3 covers 14 residues. The CDR3 reads CASSRTGGAYEQYF. The CDR3 DNA reads TGTGCCAGCTCACGGACAGGGGGAGCCTACGAGCAGTACTTC.

The gene calls are TRBV20-1 and TRBJ2-7, with a tentative D call TRBD2 (6 bases). CDR3 length equals 11 residues. Trimming left V 3 bases short and J 7 bases short, with 10 bases between. Germline V CDR1 and CDR2: DFQATT, SNEGSKA (reference sequence). Here the CDR3 DNA reads TGCAGTGCTAGTCTAGGGAGGGAGCAGTACTTC. Encoded protein: CSASLGREQYF.